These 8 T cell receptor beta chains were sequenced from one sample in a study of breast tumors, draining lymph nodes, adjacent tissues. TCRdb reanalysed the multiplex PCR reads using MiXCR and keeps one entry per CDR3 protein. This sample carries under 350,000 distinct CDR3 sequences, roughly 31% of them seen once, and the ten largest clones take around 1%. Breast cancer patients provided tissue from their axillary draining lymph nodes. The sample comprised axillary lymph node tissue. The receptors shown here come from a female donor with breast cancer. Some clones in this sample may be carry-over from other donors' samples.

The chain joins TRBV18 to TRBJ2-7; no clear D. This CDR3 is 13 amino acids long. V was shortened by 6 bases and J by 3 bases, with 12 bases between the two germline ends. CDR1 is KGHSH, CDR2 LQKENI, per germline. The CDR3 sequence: CASSFQTDYEQYF. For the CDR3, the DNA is TGTGCCAGCTCTTTCCAGACGGACTACGAGCAGTACTTC.

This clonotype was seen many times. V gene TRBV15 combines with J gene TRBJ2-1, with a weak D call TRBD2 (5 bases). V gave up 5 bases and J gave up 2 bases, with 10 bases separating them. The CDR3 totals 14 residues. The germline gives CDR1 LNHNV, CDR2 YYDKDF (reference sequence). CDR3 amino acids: CATSPRRTYNEQFF. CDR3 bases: TGTGCCACCAGCCCGCGGAGGACCTACAATGAGCAGTTCTTC.

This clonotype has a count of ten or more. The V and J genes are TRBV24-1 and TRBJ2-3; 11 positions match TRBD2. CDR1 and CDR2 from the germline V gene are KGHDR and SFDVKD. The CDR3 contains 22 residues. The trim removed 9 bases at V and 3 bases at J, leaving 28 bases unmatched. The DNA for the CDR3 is TGTGCCACCGCCCTGGGACAGGATAGCGGGAGGGCCGAGGAGGGGGGTACAGATACGCAGTATTTT. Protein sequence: CATALGQDSGRAEEGGTDTQYF.

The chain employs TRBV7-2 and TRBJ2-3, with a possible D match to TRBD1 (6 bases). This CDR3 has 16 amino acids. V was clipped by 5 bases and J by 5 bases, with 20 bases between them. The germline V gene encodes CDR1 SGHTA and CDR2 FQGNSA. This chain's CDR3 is CASSHMGATGRDTQYF. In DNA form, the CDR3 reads TGTGCCAGCAGCCACATGGGGGCGACGGGGAGAGATACGCAGTATTTT.

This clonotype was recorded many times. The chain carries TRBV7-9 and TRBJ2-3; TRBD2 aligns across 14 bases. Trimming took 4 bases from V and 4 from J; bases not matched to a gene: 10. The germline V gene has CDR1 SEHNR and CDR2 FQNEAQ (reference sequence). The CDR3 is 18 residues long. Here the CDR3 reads CASSSRLAGGPLPDTQYF. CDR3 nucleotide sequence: TGTGCCAGCAGCTCCAGACTAGCGGGAGGGCCGCTTCCAGATACGCAGTATTTT.

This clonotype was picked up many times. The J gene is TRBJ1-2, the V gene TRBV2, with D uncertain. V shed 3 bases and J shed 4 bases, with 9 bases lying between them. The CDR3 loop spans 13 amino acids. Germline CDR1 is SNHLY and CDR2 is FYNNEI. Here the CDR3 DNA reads TGTGCCAGCAGTGATGGCCAACTCTATGGCTACACCTTC. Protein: CASSDGQLYGYTF.

CDR3 DNA: TGTGCCAGCAGGAGACGGGAGAACACTGAAGCTTTCTTT. Protein product: CASRRRENTEAFF. The chain carries TRBV2 and TRBJ1-1; D gene ambiguous. The germline gives CDR1 SNHLY, CDR2 FYNNEI. Trimming removed 6 bases at V and 1 base at J, with 9 bases between. This CDR3 contains 13 residues.

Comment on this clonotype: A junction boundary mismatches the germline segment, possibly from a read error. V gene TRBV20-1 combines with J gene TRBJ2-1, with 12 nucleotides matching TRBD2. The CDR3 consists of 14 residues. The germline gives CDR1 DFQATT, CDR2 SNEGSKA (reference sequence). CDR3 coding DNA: TGCAGTGCTAGCGCTAGCGGGAGGGTAGCTGAGCAGCTCTTC. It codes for CSASASGRVAEQLF.